This T cell receptor beta chain was observed in a study of OX40 agonist ivuxolimab in advanced cancers. Study information: Enrolled patients in dose escalation had cancers that were hepatocellular carcinoma, melanoma, renal cell or head and neck cancer. In three patients, partial responses were observed, one with hepatocellular carcinoma and two with cutaneous melanoma. General observations from the study: The study observed clonal expansion of CD4+ and CD8+ blood T cells by week 6 at 0.1 to 3.0 mg/kg.

Generated by immunoSEQ multiplex PCR, the TCRdb table keeps only in-frame clones and is missing some. Of approximately 90,000 clones detected, 91% appear once; the ten largest clones hold about 8.5%. This clone appeared a single time. Its antigen is still unknown. Patients with a history of autoimmune disease or on systemic immunosuppression were excluded. This CDR3 comprises 14 residues. V shed 3 bases, J shed 5 bases, and the junction held 6 bases outside the gene matches. In germline, CDR1 is SGHNT, CDR2 YYREEE (reference sequence). This clonotype was obtained from an adult with an advanced solid tumor such as melanoma, head and neck, liver or kidney cancer. The source material was CD4+ or CD8+ T cells sorted from blood, sampled in a trial of the OX40 agonist ivuxolimab. The chain links TRBV5-4 to TRBJ1-2; the match to TRBD1 covers 8 bases. This CDR3 reads CASSWGQDGYGYTF. The CDR3 DNA is TGTGCCAGCAGCTGGGGACAGGACGGATATGGCTACACCTTC.